This T cell receptor (beta chain) was sequenced during a study of regulatory T cells in long-lasting Graves disease. As for time point: newly diagnosed GD, antithyroid drugs for less than 3 months. With RNA extracted from PBMCs as input, the TCR library was made. In building TCR beta libraries, iRepertoire HTBI primers were used together with Arm-PCR of CDR3 regions. TCRdb re-called the multiplex PCR reads through MiXCR, storing one row per CDR3 protein. The table records approximately 350,000 distinct CDR3 sequences, under 20% of them present only once. The ends were cut back, 2 bases at V and 6 bases at J, with 11 bases in the middle. Germline lookup yields CDR1 SGHRS and CDR2 YFSETQ. The CDR3 runs 14 residues. This clonotype was seen many times. These sequences were also reported in another study, on T cells in Graves' hyperthyroidism and ophthalmopathy.

The origin of this receptor is a woman younger than 30 with Graves disease. The sequencing used peripheral blood mononuclear cells (PBMCs), collected at new diagnosis, from a patient treated with antithyroid drugs. The chain joins TRBV5-1 to TRBJ2-2; no clear D. CDR3 in DNA: TGCGCCAGCAGCTTCATCAGAATGGCCGGGGAGCTGTTTTTT. Translating gives CASSFIRMAGELFF.